A single sample is the source of the 30 T cell receptor beta chains below, sequenced in a study of blood T cell repertoires in COVID-19. Sequencing was performed with immunoSEQ multiplex PCR; in TCRdb, only in-frame clones are kept and a portion is missing. The data contain approximately 200,000 clones, about 91% of them singletons. Sequencing was performed on peripheral blood. These receptors came from a woman aged 25 to 39 with acute or convalescent COVID-19.

The V and J genes are TRBV5-1 and TRBJ2-1; D is uncertain. Germline lookup yields CDR1 SGHRS and CDR2 YFSETQ. The length of the CDR3 is 14 residues. Trimming cost V 0 bases and J 7 bases, with 11 bases left between them. CDR3 DNA: TGCGCCAGCAGCTTGGGTGGCGGCTCGAATGAGCAGTTCTTC. Translated: CASSLGGGSNEQFF.

The V gene is TRBV11-3, the J gene TRBJ2-5; 7 nucleotides line up with TRBD1. The CDR3 extends over 13 amino acids. V was clipped by 4 bases and J by 6 bases; unmatched bases: 5. Germline loops: CDR1 SGHNT, CDR2 YENEEA. CDR3 residues: CASSYRGEKTQYF. DNA for the CDR3: TGTGCCAGCAGCTACAGGGGTGAAAAGACCCAGTACTTC.

This clone was detected once. The CDR3 loop is CASSLLALNEQFF. The CDR3 nucleotides read TGTGCCAGCAGCTTACTAGCTCTCAATGAGCAGTTCTTC. The chain recombines TRBV6-6 with TRBJ2-1, with D possibly TRBD2 on 6 matching bases. V lost 6 bases and J lost 6, with 12 bases in between. In germline, CDR1 is MNHNY, CDR2 SVGAGI (reference sequence). This CDR3 spans 13 amino acids.

The chain links TRBV12-3 or TRBV12-4 to TRBJ2-5; D gene uncertain. The CDR3 is 13 amino acids. V dropped 2 bases and J dropped 0 bases, with 4 bases sitting between them. CDR3 sequence reads: CASSLNNQETQYF. CDR3 sequence (DNA): TGTGCCAGCAGTTTAAACAACCAAGAGACCCAGTACTTC.

The chain recombines TRBV30 with TRBJ1-1; no firm D call. Trimming took off 2 bases at V and 1 base at J, with 11 bases between the two ends. Per the germline V gene, CDR1 is GTSNPN and CDR2 is SVGIG (reference sequence). CDR3 size: 14 residues. The CDR3 DNA reads as TGTGCCTGGAGTTTAGAGGTGGGGAACACTGAAGCTTTCTTT. Its translation is CAWSLEVGNTEAFF.

This chain joins TRBV5-1 and TRBJ1-1; D gene ambiguous. The V and J ends lost 6 bases and 1 base respectively, with 7 bases between them. The germline V gene encodes CDR1 SGHRS and CDR2 YFSETQ. The CDR3 contains 12 residues. The CDR3, as DNA: TGCGCCAGCATTGCAGAGAACACTGAAGCTTTCTTT. Amino acid sequence: CASIAENTEAFF.

J is TRBJ2-1 and V is TRBV5-1; TRBD2 might be the D (5 bases). Germline CDR1 is SGHRS and CDR2 is YFSETQ. CDR3 length: 12 amino acids. The V gene lost 4 bases and the J gene lost 8 bases, with 10 bases spanning the gap. This chain's CDR3 is CASSPDSHEQFF. Written as DNA, the CDR3 is TGCGCCAGCAGCCCGGACTCCCATGAGCAGTTCTTC.

The chain couples TRBV19 to TRBJ1-5; D ambiguous. Trimming pared 5 bases from V and 1 base from J, leaving 6 bases between. The CDR3 totals 13 residues. Germline V gene data show CDR1 as LNHDA and CDR2 as SQIVND (reference sequence). The CDR3 DNA sequence: TGTGCCAGTAGTTGGGCCAGCAATCAGCCCCAGCATTTT. It translates to CASSWASNQPQHF.

The rearrangement uses TRBV7-2 and TRBJ2-7, with 11 positions matching TRBD2. This CDR3 has 15 amino acids. CDR1 SGHTA and CDR2 FQGNSA come from the germline V gene. After removal of 7 bases from V and 7 bases from J, the junction contained 12 bases not matched to a gene. The CDR3 protein is CASNPIAGGPWEQYF. Written as DNA, the CDR3 is TGTGCCAGCAATCCTATAGCGGGAGGGCCTTGGGAGCAGTACTTC.

J is TRBJ2-1 and V is TRBV11-3; D is perhaps TRBD2 (6 bases). CDR1 and CDR2 (germline): SGHNT, YENEEA. The CDR3 is 15 residues long. Trimming shortened V by 4 bases and J by 4 bases, and 14 bases separated the two germline ends. The CDR3 bases are TGTGCCAGCAGCTCTAGTAGGGGAGGATACAATGAGCAGTTCTTC. It translates to CASSSSRGGYNEQFF.

The chain joins TRBV5-1 to TRBJ1-4; TRBD1 aligns across 8 bases. The CDR3 is made up of 17 amino acids. The J segment lost 4 bases and the V segment lost 0 bases, leaving 8 bases of the junction unmatched. Germline V gene sequence: CDR1 SGHRS, CDR2 YFSETQ. CDR3: CASSLAVTGVYNEKLFF. CDR3 DNA: TGCGCCAGCAGCTTGGCCGTGACAGGGGTTTATAATGAAAAACTGTTTTTT.

The genes are TRBV4-2 and TRBJ2-7; D is possibly TRBD2 (5 bases). The CDR3 extends over 12 amino acids. Germline-derived CDR1 and CDR2 are LGHNA and YNFKEQ. V dropped 3 bases and J dropped 3 bases, with 6 bases sitting between them. The CDR3 spells CASSHGSYEQYF. The CDR3 DNA follows: TGTGCCAGCAGCCATGGGAGCTACGAGCAGTACTTC.

This CDR3 is CASSPGQGGYGYTF. CDR3 coding DNA: TGTGCCAGCAGCCCAGGACAGGGGGGCTATGGCTACACCTTC. V is TRBV11-2 and J is TRBJ1-2; 10 positions match TRBD1. The CDR3 has 14 amino acids. Germline V CDR1 and CDR2: SGHAT, FQNNGV. Trimming took 5 bases from V and 4 from J; bases not matched to a gene: 4.

V usage is TRBV29-1 and J usage is TRBJ2-1; 12 bases are a match to TRBD1. With V trimmed by 0 bases and J by 0 bases, 9 bases remained unmatched. This CDR3 is 19 amino acids long. The germline gives CDR1 SQVTM, CDR2 ANQGSEA. This CDR3 reads CSVEDPGTGGWSSYNEQFF. The CDR3 bases are TGCAGCGTTGAAGATCCCGGGACAGGGGGCTGGAGCTCCTACAATGAGCAGTTCTTC.

The J gene is TRBJ2-7, the V gene TRBV7-8, with 9 bases fitting TRBD1. The CDR3 consists of 15 residues. V shed 6 bases, J shed 3 bases, and the junction held 9 bases outside the gene matches. Germline V gives CDR1 SGHVS, CDR2 FQNEAQ. This CDR3 is CASRPGTGSFYEQYF. The CDR3 region has the DNA TGTGCCAGCAGACCGGGGACAGGGAGTTTCTACGAGCAGTACTTC.

DNA for the CDR3: TGCGCCAGCAGCTTGGGGATCTCAGCGGGAGGGCCAGATACGCAGTATTTT. Translation gives CASSLGISAGGPDTQYF. V is TRBV5-1 and J is TRBJ2-3, with 10 bases matching TRBD2. The trim removed 0 bases at V and 4 bases at J, leaving 8 bases unmatched. Germline CDR1 SGHRS, CDR2 YFSETQ. The CDR3 extends over 17 amino acids.

The chain combines TRBV11-2 with TRBJ1-2, with 10 bases matching TRBD1. The V gene end was trimmed by 3 bases and the J gene end by 4 bases; junction bases not matched to a gene: 5. Germline CDR1 SGHAT, CDR2 FQNNGV. This CDR3 is 15 amino acids long. CDR3 bases: TGTGCCAGCAGCTTGACAGGGGGCGTTGCCTATGGCTACACCTTC. Protein sequence: CASSLTGGVAYGYTF. Variable domain in full (rest from reference TRBV11-2 and TRBJ1-2): EAGVAQSPRYKIIEKRQSVAFWCNPISGHATLYWYQQILGQGPKLLIQFQNNGVVDDSQLPKDRFSAERLKGVDSTLKIQPAKLEDSAVYLCASSLTGGVAYGYTFGSGTRLTVV.

The chain links TRBV5-1 to TRBJ2-6; TRBD1 might be the D (6 bases). Per the germline V gene, CDR1 is SGHRS and CDR2 is YFSETQ. Between the trimmed V and J ends, which lost 5 bases and 0 bases, there was a span of 12 bases. The CDR3 sequence is 16 residues long. This CDR3 is CASRTGINSGANVLTF. CDR3 DNA: TGCGCCAGCAGGACAGGTATTAACTCTGGGGCCAACGTCCTGACTTTC.

The CDR3 DNA follows: TGTGCCAGCAGTGAAAAGGGGGATGCTTTCTTT. It yields the protein CASSEKGDAFF. The chain joins TRBV6-1 to TRBJ1-1, with a possible D match to TRBD1 (6 bases). CDR1 is MNHNS and CDR2 is SASEGT in the germline V gene. CDR3 length: 11 residues. Deletions cut 2 bases from V and 11 bases from J, with 9 bases between.

The rearrangement links TRBV2 to TRBJ2-3, with D unresolved. V gave up 7 bases and J gave up 1 base, with 9 bases separating them. The length of the CDR3 is 13 residues. Germline values: CDR1 SNHLY, CDR2 FYNNEI. The CDR3: CASKQIGTDTQYF. For the CDR3, the DNA is TGTGCCAGCAAACAGATAGGCACAGATACGCAGTATTTT.

The V and J genes are TRBV27 and TRBJ2-2; 8 bases are shared with TRBD1. This CDR3 contains 16 residues. Germline lookup yields CDR1 MNHEY and CDR2 SMNVEV (reference sequence). Trimming took 5 bases from V and 3 from J; bases not matched to a gene: 8. CDR3 DNA: TGTGCCAGCAGTGGGGACAGGCAGAGTTACACCGGGGAGCTGTTTTTT. Its protein is CASSGDRQSYTGELFF.

The gene calls are TRBV6-5 and TRBJ2-1; D might be TRBD2 (5 bases). Germline V gene sequence: CDR1 MNHEY, CDR2 SVGAGI. The V end was cut by 6 bases, the J end by 3 bases, with 15 bases between. The CDR3 runs to 15 residues. The CDR3 coding sequence is TGTGCCAGCAGCGCCGAACTAGGCGGCTACAATGAGCAGTTCTTC. Its protein product is CASSAELGGYNEQFF.

A few counts support this clone. The chain carries TRBV5-6 and TRBJ1-3; D is ambiguous. The germline CDR1 and CDR2 sequences are SGHDT and YYEEEE. V was trimmed by 1 base and J by 6 bases, leaving 14 bases between them. This CDR3 comprises 15 residues. This CDR3 reads CASSLYTTRLNTIYF. CDR3 nucleotide sequence: TGTGCCAGCAGCTTGTATACGACAAGGCTAAACACCATATATTTT.

This clone was seen once. The chain has TRBV12-5 and TRBJ2-5; possible D gene TRBD2, 5 bases. The germline V gene encodes CDR1 LGHNT and CDR2 FRNRAP. Trimming removed 3 bases at V and 5 bases at J, with 10 bases between. This CDR3 region has 13 residues. For the CDR3, the DNA is TGTGCTAGTGGTTTTGCGGGTTTCGAGACCCAGTACTTC. This translates into CASGFAGFETQYF.

This chain joins TRBV12-3 or TRBV12-4 and TRBJ2-7; tentatively, D is TRBD2 (5 bases). The CDR3 spans 12 residues. Trimming stripped 4 bases from V and 3 bases from J, with 7 bases between. CDR3 sequence (DNA): TGTGCCAGCAGTTCCGAGGGCTACGAGCAGTACTTC. Amino acid sequence: CASSSEGYEQYF.

The chain employs TRBV7-9 and TRBJ2-5, with D perhaps matching TRBD1 (5 bases). Germline lookup yields CDR1 SEHNR and CDR2 FQNEAQ (reference sequence). V lost 1 base to trimming and J lost 7 bases, with 13 bases between them. This CDR3 has 14 amino acids. The chain's CDR3 is CASSLVGAYGTQYF. The CDR3 coding sequence is TGTGCCAGCAGCTTAGTAGGGGCGTATGGGACCCAGTACTTC. Full variable domain (outside the CDR3, taken from reference TRBV7-9 and TRBJ2-5): DTGVSQNPRHKITKRGQNVTFRCDPISEHNRLYWYRQTLGQGPEFLTYFQNEAQLEKSRLLSDRFSAERPKGSFSTLEIQRTEQGDSAMYLCASSLVGAYGTQYFGPGTRLLVL.

This clone was counted a few times. The chain links TRBV6-5 to TRBJ2-7, with D perhaps matching TRBD2 (5 bases). This CDR3 spans 16 amino acids. Deletions cut 0 bases from V and 3 bases from J, with 15 bases between. Germline V lookup: CDR1 MNHEY, CDR2 SVGAGI. This CDR3 is CASSYSHSPGIYEQYF. The DNA of the CDR3 is TGTGCCAGCAGTTACTCGCACTCCCCGGGGATCTACGAGCAGTACTTC.

CDR3: CASSVNVGLNEQFF. CDR3 bases: TGTGCCAGCAGCGTAAATGTGGGCCTTAATGAGCAGTTCTTC. The V and J genes are TRBV9 and TRBJ2-1; D gene ambiguous. The CDR3 covers 14 residues. The germline CDR1 and CDR2 sequences are SGDLS and YYNGEE. The V gene lost 1 base and the J gene lost 7 bases, with 12 bases spanning the gap.

The chain links TRBV5-6 to TRBJ2-1; possible D gene TRBD2, 5 bases. The germline V and J ends were trimmed by 3 bases and 6 bases, with 13 bases remaining between them. Germline V gene sequence: CDR1 SGHDT, CDR2 YYEEEE. This CDR3 is 14 amino acids long. Here the CDR3 DNA reads TGTGCCAGCAGCTCCGGACTGTGGGGCAATGAGCAGTTCTTC. Translated, it gives CASSSGLWGNEQFF.

This clone was seen a single time. The V and J genes are TRBV6-1 and TRBJ2-7; D might be TRBD2 (5 bases). The germline gives CDR1 MNHNS, CDR2 SASEGT. The CDR3 is 13 residues long. Trimming cost V 2 bases and J 6 bases, with 11 bases left between them. The DNA for the CDR3 is TGTGCCAGCAGTGAAACGGTGGGGAGCGAGCAGTACTTC. This encodes CASSETVGSEQYF.